These 16 T cell receptor beta chains were all obtained from the same sample, sequenced in a study of technical replicates of blood from several donors. Sequenced by immunoSEQ multiplex PCR; TCRdb stores in-frame clones only, minus some. The repertoire holds some 71,000 clones, with roughly 96% as singletons. The sequencing input was T cells isolated from PBMCs. The receptor set was obtained from a human donor in good health.

The chain uses TRBV29-1 and TRBJ2-1; D not certain. In germline, CDR1 is SQVTM, CDR2 ANQGSEA. The germline V and J ends were trimmed by 6 bases and 8 bases, with 8 bases remaining between them. This CDR3 comprises 10 residues. CDR3 bases: TGCAGCGTCCTAGTCGATGAGCAGTTCTTC. Amino acids: CSVLVDEQFF.

The rearrangement joins TRBV4-2 to TRBJ2-3; D is perhaps TRBD2 (5 bases). The CDR3 runs to 14 residues. With 0 bases removed from V and 11 bases from J, the gap between germline ends came to 15 bases. From germline, CDR1 is LGHNA and CDR2 YNFKEQ. CDR3 sequence reads: CASSQEVGAEKQYF. As DNA, the CDR3 is TGTGCCAGCAGCCAAGAAGTGGGAGCTGAGAAGCAGTATTTT.

The rearrangement links TRBV5-6 to TRBJ1-2; D is ambiguous. The CDR3 loop spans 15 amino acids. Germline CDR1 and CDR2: SGHDT and YYEEEE. Trimming took 1 base from V and 4 from J, leaving 14 bases between them. CDR3 bases: TGTGCCAGCAGCTTGTTTCTGGGCAGAGTCTATGGCTACACCTTC. Translating gives CASSLFLGRVYGYTF.

The chain is built from TRBV6-5 and TRBJ2-2; 7 nucleotides agree with TRBD1. The V gene's germline CDR1 is MNHEY and CDR2 SVGAGI. Unmatched junction bases numbered 9, after V lost 2 bases and J lost 6 bases. The CDR3 is 16 amino acids. The CDR3 is CASSYAGTDYSGELFF. The DNA for the CDR3 is TGTGCCAGCAGTTACGCAGGGACAGATTATTCCGGGGAGCTGTTTTTT.

The rearrangement links TRBV11-2 to TRBJ2-7, with D perhaps matching TRBD1 (6 bases). The CDR3 runs to 15 residues. Deletions cut 6 bases from V and 0 bases from J, with 15 bases between. CDR1 is SGHAT and CDR2 is FQNNGV in the germline V gene. The chain's CDR3 is CASSSPKGDSYEQYF. CDR3 nucleotides: TGTGCCAGCAGTTCTCCGAAGGGGGACTCCTACGAGCAGTACTTC.

The CDR3 DNA sequence: TGTGCCAGCAGTCGTCCCTTCACAGATACGCAGTATTTT. Its translation is CASSRPFTDTQYF. The chain joins TRBV6-5 to TRBJ2-3, with unresolved D. CDR1 is MNHEY and CDR2 is SVGAGI in the germline V gene. V shed 5 bases and J shed 2 bases, with 8 bases lying between them. This CDR3 region has 13 residues.

The rearrangement links TRBV19 to TRBJ2-7, with D possibly matching TRBD2 (6 bases). Germline assignment: CDR1 LNHDA and CDR2 SQIVND (reference sequence). Trimming left V 5 bases short and J 4 bases short, with 15 bases between. There are 14 residues in the CDR3. CDR3 amino acids: CASSLVASAYEQYF. The CDR3 coding sequence is TGTGCCAGTAGTTTGGTGGCTAGCGCGTACGAGCAGTACTTC.

The V and J genes are TRBV7-9 and TRBJ1-1, with TRBD1 matching over 7 bases. The CDR3 runs 17 residues. V lost 2 bases and J lost 3; bases outside the gene matches: 12. The V gene's germline CDR1 is SEHNR and CDR2 FQNEAQ (reference sequence). This CDR3 reads CASSLPSFQGEDTEAFF. DNA for the CDR3: TGTGCCAGCAGCTTACCCTCATTCCAGGGGGAGGACACTGAAGCTTTCTTT.

With respect to this clone: Germline and junction disagree at one end, which may indicate a read error. Here the CDR3 DNA reads TGTGCCAGTAGTTACCTCCAGGGTGGGAACGCTGAAGCTTTCTTT. This sequence encodes CASSYLQGGNAEAFF. This sequence joins TRBV19 and TRBJ1-1; a possible D gene is TRBD1 (5 bases). Germline lookup yields CDR1 LNHDA and CDR2 SQIVND (reference sequence). The CDR3 is 15 residues long.

This clone has more than one count but fewer than ten. The V gene is TRBV2, the J gene TRBJ1-4, with TRBD1 matching 8 bases. V dropped 4 bases and J dropped 8; count of bases not matched to a gene: 0. This CDR3 region has 12 residues. Germline V gene sequence: CDR1 SNHLY, CDR2 FYNNEI. The chain's CDR3 is CASSGTGEKLFF. The CDR3 region has the DNA TGTGCCAGCAGTGGGACAGGGGAAAAACTGTTTTTT.

The chain has TRBV9 and TRBJ2-5; 8 bases agree with TRBD1. V shed 0 bases and J 5 bases; nucleotides not matched to a gene: 6. CDR1 SGDLS and CDR2 YYNGEE come from the germline V gene. The CDR3 loop spans 15 amino acids. This CDR3 reads CASSVGSTGEETQYF. Here the CDR3 DNA reads TGTGCCAGCAGCGTAGGTTCGACAGGGGAGGAGACCCAGTACTTC.

This clone was observed once. The rearrangement uses TRBV6-1 and TRBJ1-2; TRBD1 is a possible D gene (5 bases). Germline V gene data show CDR1 as MNHNS and CDR2 as SASEGT. The CDR3 is 15 amino acids. Trimming cost V 4 bases and J 6 bases, with 18 bases left between them. The CDR3 here is CASSGGVAGEHGYTF. Written as DNA, the CDR3 is TGTGCCAGCAGTGGAGGGGTGGCGGGGGAACATGGCTACACCTTC.

This sequence joins TRBV6-1 and TRBJ2-7, with a weak D call TRBD1 (6 bases). Germline loops: CDR1 MNHNS, CDR2 SASEGT. V lost 6 bases to trimming and J lost 0 bases, with 6 bases between them. The CDR3 has 12 amino acids. The CDR3 DNA reads TGTGCCAGCAGGGGGGCCTCCTACGAGCAGTACTTC. It translates to CASRGASYEQYF.

The J gene is TRBJ1-1, the V gene TRBV28; D not certain. Germline lookup yields CDR1 MDHEN and CDR2 SYDVKM. This CDR3 is built from 15 residues. Trimming left V 3 bases short and J 1 base short, with 12 bases between. CDR3 DNA sequence: TGTGCCAGCAGTTTCGGGTCTACCGGGAACACTGAAGCTTTCTTT. As protein: CASSFGSTGNTEAFF.

The J gene is TRBJ2-7, the V gene TRBV6-5; weak D call: TRBD1 (6 bases). V lost 5 bases to trimming and J lost 6 bases, with 20 bases between them. CDR1 and CDR2 from the germline V gene are MNHEY and SVGAGI. The CDR3 runs 15 residues. Here the CDR3 DNA reads TGTGCCAGCAGTCAGGCAGGGACATATAGGGCCGAGCAGTACTTC. This translates into CASSQAGTYRAEQYF.

This sequence joins TRBV19 and TRBJ1-2; D gene unclear. CDR1 is LNHDA and CDR2 is SQIVND in the germline V gene (reference sequence). V was pared by 7 bases and J by 6 bases, with 9 bases between. The length of the CDR3 is 11 residues. The CDR3 nucleotides read TGTGCCAGTACCCCGGGAGATGGCTACACCTTC. Translation: CASTPGDGYTF.